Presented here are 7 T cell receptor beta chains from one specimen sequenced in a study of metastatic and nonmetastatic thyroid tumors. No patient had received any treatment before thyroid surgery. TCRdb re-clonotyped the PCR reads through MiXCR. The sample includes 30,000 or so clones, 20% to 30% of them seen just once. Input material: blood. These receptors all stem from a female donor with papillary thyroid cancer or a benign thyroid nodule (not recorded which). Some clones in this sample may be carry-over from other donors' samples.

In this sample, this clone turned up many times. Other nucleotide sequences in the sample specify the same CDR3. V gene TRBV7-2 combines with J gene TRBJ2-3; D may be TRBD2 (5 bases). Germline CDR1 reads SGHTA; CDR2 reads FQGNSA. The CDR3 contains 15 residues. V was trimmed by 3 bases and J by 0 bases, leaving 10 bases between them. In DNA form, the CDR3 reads TGTGCCAGCAGCTTCGGGGTGAGAAGCACAGATACGCAGTATTTT. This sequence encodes CASSFGVRSTDTQYF. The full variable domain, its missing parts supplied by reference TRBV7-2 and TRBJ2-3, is GAGVSQSPSNKVTEKGKDVELRCDPISGHTALYWYRQSLGQGLEFLIYFQGNSAPDKSGLPSDRFSAERTGGSVSTLTIQRTQQEDSAVYLCASSFGVRSTDTQYFGPGTRLTVL.

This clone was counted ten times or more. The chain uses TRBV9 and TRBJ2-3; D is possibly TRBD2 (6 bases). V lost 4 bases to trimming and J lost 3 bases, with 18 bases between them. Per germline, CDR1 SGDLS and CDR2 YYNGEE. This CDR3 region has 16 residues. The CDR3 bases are TGTGCCAGCAGCTCCCTTTCGGGAGCCTCGACAGATACGCAGTATTTT. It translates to CASSSLSGASTDTQYF.

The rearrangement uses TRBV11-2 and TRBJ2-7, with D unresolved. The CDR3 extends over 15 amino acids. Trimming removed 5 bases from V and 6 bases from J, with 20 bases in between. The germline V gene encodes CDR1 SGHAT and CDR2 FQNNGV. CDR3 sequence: CASSPARRARPEQYF. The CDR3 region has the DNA TGTGCCAGCAGCCCCGCCAGAAGAGCGAGACCCGAGCAGTACTTC. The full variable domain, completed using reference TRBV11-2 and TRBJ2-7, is EAGVAQSPRYKIIEKRQSVAFWCNPISGHATLYWYQQILGQGPKLLIQFQNNGVVDDSQLPKDRFSAERLKGVDSTLKIQPAKLEDSAVYLCASSPARRARPEQYFGPGTRLTVT.

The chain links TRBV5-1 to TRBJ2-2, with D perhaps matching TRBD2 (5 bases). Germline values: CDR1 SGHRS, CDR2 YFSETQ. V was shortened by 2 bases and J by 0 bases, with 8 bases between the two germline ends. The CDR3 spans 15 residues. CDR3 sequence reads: CASSFGSANTGELFF. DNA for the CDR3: TGCGCCAGCAGCTTTGGGAGCGCGAACACCGGGGAGCTGTTTTTT.

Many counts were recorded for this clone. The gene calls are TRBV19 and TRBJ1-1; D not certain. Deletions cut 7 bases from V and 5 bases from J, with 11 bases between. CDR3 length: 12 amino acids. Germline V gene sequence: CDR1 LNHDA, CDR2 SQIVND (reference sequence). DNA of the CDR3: TGTGCCAGTACGTCTACCGTAACTGAAGCTTTCTTT. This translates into CASTSTVTEAFF.

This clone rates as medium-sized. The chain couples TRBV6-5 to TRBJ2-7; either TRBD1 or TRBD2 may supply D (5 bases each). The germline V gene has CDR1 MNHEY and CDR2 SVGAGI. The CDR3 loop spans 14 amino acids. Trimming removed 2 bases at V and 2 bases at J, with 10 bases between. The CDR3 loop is CASSYGTVAYEQYF. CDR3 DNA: TGTGCCAGCAGTTACGGGACGGTCGCCTACGAGCAGTACTTC.

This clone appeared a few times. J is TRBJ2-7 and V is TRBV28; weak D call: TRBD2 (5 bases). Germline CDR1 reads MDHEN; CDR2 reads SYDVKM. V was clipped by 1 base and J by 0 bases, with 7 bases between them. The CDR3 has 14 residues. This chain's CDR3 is CASSLLGVSYEQYF. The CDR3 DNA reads TGTGCCAGCAGTTTATTGGGAGTCTCCTACGAGCAGTACTTC. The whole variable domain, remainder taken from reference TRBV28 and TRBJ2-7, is DVKVTQSSRYLVKRTGEKVFLECVQDMDHENMFWYRQDPGLGLRLIYFSYDVKMKEKGDIPEGYSVSREKKERFSLILESASTNQTSMYLCASSLLGVSYEQYFGPGTRLTVT.